This passage covers 7 T cell receptor beta chains from one sample sequenced in a study of blood T cell repertoires in COVID-19. Clones were read by immunoSEQ multiplex PCR, and TCRdb kept only the in-frame ones, dropping some. The data hold roughly 150,000 clones, with less than 85% observed a single time. The sample taken for sequencing was PBMCs or T cells enriched from blood (not recorded which). These receptors originate from a man in his sixties who had recovered from COVID-19.

The CDR3 DNA reads as TGTGCCAGCAGCCGAACTAGCGGGATGGATACGCAGTATTTT. It encodes CASSRTSGMDTQYF. The chain is built from TRBV28 and TRBJ2-3; 10 nucleotides agree with TRBD2. V shed 6 bases, J shed 6 bases, and the junction held 6 bases outside the gene matches. The CDR3 loop spans 14 amino acids. Per the germline V gene, CDR1 is MDHEN and CDR2 is SYDVKM.

The chain is built from TRBV7-3 and TRBJ2-5; the D is unclear. V dropped 4 bases and J dropped 5 bases, with 11 bases sitting between them. The germline V gene has CDR1 SGHTA and CDR2 FQGTGA. The CDR3 is 13 amino acids. The DNA of the CDR3 is TGTGCCAGCAGCTCCTCCGGTCGGGAGACCCAGTACTTC. Translated: CASSSSGRETQYF.

The rearrangement links TRBV30 to TRBJ2-5, with 9 bases matching TRBD2. J lost 5 bases, V lost 7 bases, and 5 bases had no gene match. The CDR3 runs to 12 residues. CDR1 is GTSNPN, CDR2 SVGIG, per germline (reference sequence). This CDR3 is CALAGVSETQYF. For the CDR3, the DNA is TGTGCCTTAGCGGGGGTTTCTGAGACCCAGTACTTC.

This chain links TRBV7-3 with TRBJ2-3, with TRBD2 matching 11 bases. The CDR3 covers 14 residues. In germline, CDR1 is SGHTA, CDR2 FQGTGA. The J segment lost 4 bases and the V segment lost 6 bases, leaving 3 bases of the junction unmatched. Here the CDR3 DNA reads TGTGCCAGCAGTTTAGCGGGAGGGGCAGATACGCAGTATTTT. It codes for CASSLAGGADTQYF.

V gene TRBV24-1 combines with J gene TRBJ2-1; 13 positions match TRBD2. CDR3 length: 18 residues. Germline assignment: CDR1 KGHDR and CDR2 SFDVKD. With 4 bases clipped from V and 9 bases from J, the junction kept 14 bases outside the gene matches. CDR3 in amino acids: CATSEPSGLAGVRGEQFF. The DNA for the CDR3 is TGTGCCACCAGTGAACCCAGTGGACTAGCGGGAGTTAGGGGTGAGCAGTTCTTC.

This clone was recorded a few times. DNA for the CDR3: TGTGCCAGCTGCTCCGGACTCCTAAGTTTGAACACTGAAGCTTTCTTT. Translating it yields CASCSGLLSLNTEAFF. The rearrangement joins TRBV27 to TRBJ1-1; no clear D. Looked up from germline, CDR1 is MNHEY and CDR2 is SMNVEV (reference sequence). With 8 bases removed from V and 0 bases from J, the gap between germline ends came to 19 bases. The CDR3 length is 16 residues.

This clone appeared a single time. The V call is TRBV9, the J call TRBJ1-2, with 8 bases fitting TRBD1. Germline-derived CDR1 and CDR2 are SGDLS and YYNGEE. This CDR3 is built from 14 residues. With V trimmed by 3 bases and J by 7 bases, 8 bases remained unmatched. CDR3 bases: TGTGCCAGCAGCGGAGACAGGGGTTTGAGTGGCTACACCTTC. This sequence encodes CASSGDRGLSGYTF. The full variable domain, completed using reference TRBV9 and TRBJ1-2, is DSGVTQTPKHLITATGQRVTLRCSPRSGDLSVYWYQQSLDQGLQFLIQYYNGEERAKGNILERFSAQQFPDLHSELNLSSLELGDSALYFCASSGDRGLSGYTFGSGTRLTVV.